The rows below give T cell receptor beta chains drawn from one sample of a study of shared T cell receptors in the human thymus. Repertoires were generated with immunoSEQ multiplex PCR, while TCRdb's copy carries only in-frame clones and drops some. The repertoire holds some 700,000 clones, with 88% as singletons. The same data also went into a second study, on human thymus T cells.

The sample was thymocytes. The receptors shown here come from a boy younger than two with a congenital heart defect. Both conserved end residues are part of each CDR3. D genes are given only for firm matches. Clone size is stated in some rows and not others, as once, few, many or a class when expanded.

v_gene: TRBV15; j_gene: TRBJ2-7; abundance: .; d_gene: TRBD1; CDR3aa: CATSRGSYRGSDEQYF
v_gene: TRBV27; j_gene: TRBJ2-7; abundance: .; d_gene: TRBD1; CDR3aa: CASSPGTDYEQYF
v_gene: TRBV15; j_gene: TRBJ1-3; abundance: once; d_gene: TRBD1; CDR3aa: CATSAEPGQGIDTIYF
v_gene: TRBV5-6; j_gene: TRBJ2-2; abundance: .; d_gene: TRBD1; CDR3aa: CASSSDRGLLGELFF
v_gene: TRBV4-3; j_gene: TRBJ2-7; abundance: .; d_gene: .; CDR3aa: CASSQEGGEEEGNEQYF
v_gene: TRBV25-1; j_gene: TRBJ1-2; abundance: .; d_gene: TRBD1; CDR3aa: CASSDGTGSGYTF
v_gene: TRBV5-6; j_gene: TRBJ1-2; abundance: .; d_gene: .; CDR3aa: CASSLVHHFNYGYTF
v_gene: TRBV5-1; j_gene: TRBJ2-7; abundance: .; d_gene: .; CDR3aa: CASSLEERSEPYEQYF
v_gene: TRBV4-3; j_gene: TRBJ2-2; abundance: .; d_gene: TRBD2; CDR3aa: CASSQVRIAGVAGELFF
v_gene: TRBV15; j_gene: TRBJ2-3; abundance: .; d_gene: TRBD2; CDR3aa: CATAWGLSTDTQYF
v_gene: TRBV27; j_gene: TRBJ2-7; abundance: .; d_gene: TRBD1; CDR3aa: CASRAGGSYEQYF
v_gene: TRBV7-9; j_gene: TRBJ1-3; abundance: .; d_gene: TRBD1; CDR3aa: CASAPARTGVPGNTIYF
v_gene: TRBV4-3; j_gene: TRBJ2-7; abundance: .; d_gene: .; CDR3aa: CASSQDIAASSYEQYF
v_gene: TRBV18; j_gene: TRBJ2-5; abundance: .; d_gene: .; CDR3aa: CASSPKGRRDGDQETQYF
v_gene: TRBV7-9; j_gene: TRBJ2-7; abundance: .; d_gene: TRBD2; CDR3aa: CASSLVARREGLNEQYF
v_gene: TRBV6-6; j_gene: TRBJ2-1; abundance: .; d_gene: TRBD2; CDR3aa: CASSYSGGRGGNEQFF
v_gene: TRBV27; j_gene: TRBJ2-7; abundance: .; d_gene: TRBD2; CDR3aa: CASSPGLAGGWSYEQYF
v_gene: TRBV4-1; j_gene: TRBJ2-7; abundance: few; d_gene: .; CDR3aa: CASSPSTPWALYEQYF
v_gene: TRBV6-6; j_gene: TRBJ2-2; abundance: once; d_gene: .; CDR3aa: CASSYSSRAGTGELFF
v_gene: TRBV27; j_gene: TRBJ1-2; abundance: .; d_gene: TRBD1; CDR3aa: CASSAQGAHVYGYTF
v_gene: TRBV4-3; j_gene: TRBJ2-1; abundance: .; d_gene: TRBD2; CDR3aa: CASSHESPGLADNEQFF
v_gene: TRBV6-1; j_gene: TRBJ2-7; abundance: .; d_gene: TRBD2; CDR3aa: CASSGSGRSYEQYF
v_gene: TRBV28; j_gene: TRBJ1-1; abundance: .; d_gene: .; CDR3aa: CASSLGGRGDEAFF
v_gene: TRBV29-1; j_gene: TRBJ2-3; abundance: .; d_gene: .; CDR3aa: CSGLTGDTDTQYF
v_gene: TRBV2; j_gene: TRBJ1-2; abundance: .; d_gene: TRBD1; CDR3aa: CASRGDRHGYTF
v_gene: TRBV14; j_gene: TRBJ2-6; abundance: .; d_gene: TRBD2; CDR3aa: CASSQGKRDLGSGANVLTF
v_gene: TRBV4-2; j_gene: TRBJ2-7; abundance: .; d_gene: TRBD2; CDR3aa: CASRPTLGGRRYEQYF
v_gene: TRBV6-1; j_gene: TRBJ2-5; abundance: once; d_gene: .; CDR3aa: CASSPDETVETQYF
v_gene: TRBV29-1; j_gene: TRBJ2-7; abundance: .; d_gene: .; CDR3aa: CSVEDLRRNRQYF
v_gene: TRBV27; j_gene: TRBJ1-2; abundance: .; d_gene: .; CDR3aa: CATFSMPTETNYGYTF
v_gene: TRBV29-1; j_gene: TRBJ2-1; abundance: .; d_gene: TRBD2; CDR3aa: CSVPPSSGLSYNEQFF
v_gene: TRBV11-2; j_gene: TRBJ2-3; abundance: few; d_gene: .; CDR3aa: CASSLLMGRLRADTQYF
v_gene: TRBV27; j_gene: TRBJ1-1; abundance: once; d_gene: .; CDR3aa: CASSLLSGESTEAFF
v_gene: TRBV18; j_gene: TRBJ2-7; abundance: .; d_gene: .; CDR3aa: CASSLPGEQYF
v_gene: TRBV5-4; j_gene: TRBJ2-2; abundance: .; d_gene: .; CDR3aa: CASSLGGTGELFF
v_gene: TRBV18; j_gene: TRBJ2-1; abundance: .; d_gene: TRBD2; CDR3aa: CASSPGLVGRNNEQFF
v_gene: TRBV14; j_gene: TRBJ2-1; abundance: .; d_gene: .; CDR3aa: CASSQDTPGYNEQFF
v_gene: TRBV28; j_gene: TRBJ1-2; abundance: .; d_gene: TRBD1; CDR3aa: CASSQDRGDGYTF
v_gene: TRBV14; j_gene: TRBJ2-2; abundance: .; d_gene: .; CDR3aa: CASSMQTSAGELFF
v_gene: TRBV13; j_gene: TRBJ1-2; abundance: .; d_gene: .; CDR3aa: CASSLRGHSSYGYTF
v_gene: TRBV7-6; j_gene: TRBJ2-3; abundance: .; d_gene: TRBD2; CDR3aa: CASSLGSGIQTSTDTQYF
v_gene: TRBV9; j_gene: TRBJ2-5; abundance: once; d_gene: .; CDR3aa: CASSVDDSLVTQYF
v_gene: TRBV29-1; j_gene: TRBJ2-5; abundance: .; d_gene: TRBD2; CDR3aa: CSVRYPSGNCFQETQYF
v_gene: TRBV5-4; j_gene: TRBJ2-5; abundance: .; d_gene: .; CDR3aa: CASSLRGAGETQYF
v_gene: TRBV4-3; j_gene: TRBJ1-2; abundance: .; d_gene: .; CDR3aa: CASSPTGGNYGYTF
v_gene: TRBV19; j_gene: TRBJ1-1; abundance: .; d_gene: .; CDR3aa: CASSPLAGGGTEAFF
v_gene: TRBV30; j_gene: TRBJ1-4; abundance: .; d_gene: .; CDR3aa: CAWSVQGRVSTNEKLFF
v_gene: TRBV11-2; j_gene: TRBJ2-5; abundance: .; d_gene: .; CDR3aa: CASSFLGRGETQYF
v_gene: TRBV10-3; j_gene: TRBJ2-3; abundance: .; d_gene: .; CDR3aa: CAIGSSRTLGDTQYF
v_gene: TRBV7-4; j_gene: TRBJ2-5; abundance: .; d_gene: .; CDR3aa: CASSLGGSQETQYF